Below, 24 T cell receptor beta chains from the same sample are listed, as sequenced in a study of spatial heterogeneity in lung cancer. The time point: sample taken at primary tumor resection. Unsorted samples of tumor, nontumor lung or frozen PBMC had their whole RNA sequenced. TCRdb re-called the 5' RACE reads through MiXCR, storing one row per CDR3 protein. The sample lists about 21,000 distinct CDR3 sequences, around 5% occurring once. Sequenced here: PBMCs, sampled at surgery. The receptors originated from a male donor with early-stage non-small cell lung cancer.

Many counts were recorded for this clonotype. The chain is built from TRBV7-9 and TRBJ2-1; 7 bases fit TRBD1. Trimming took 6 bases from V and 5 from J; bases not matched to a gene: 13. The CDR3 has 16 residues. Germline V gene sequence: CDR1 SEHNR, CDR2 FQNEAQ (reference sequence). CDR3 DNA: TGTGCCAGCAGGAGCCCGGGACAGTCAGTCAACAATGAGCAGTTCTTC. Its protein product is CASRSPGQSVNNEQFF.

V is TRBV19 and J is TRBJ1-4; the D is unclear. Looked up from germline, CDR1 is LNHDA and CDR2 is SQIVND (reference sequence). The CDR3 is 14 amino acids. V shed 2 bases and J shed 2 bases, with 6 bases lying between them. The CDR3 protein is CASSIMDTNEKLFF. For the CDR3, the DNA is TGTGCCAGTAGTATAATGGACACTAATGAAAAACTGTTTTTT.

This clonotype has a count of ten or more. This chain connects TRBV19 to TRBJ1-1; D not resolved. V lost 3 bases, J lost 3 bases, and 11 bases lay in between. The CDR3 consists of 14 residues. CDR1 is LNHDA and CDR2 is SQIVND in the germline V gene (reference sequence). Written as DNA, the CDR3 is TGTGCCAGTAGTATTTGGTCTGGAGACACTGAAGCTTTCTTT. Amino acids: CASSIWSGDTEAFF.

This clonotype was picked up a small number of times. The rearrangement joins TRBV2 to TRBJ2-5, with 9 bases that match TRBD2. This CDR3 region has 13 residues. From germline, CDR1 is SNHLY and CDR2 FYNNEI. V lost 7 bases to trimming and J lost 13 bases; unmatched junction nucleotides: 13. The CDR3 spells CASMTGTSPRRYF. The CDR3, as DNA: TGTGCCAGCATGACTGGGACTAGCCCGAGGCGGTACTTC.

This clonotype was observed a single time. This rearrangement joins TRBV7-2 to TRBJ2-7; 8 nucleotides line up with TRBD1. CDR1 and CDR2 (germline): SGHTA, FQGNSA. The CDR3 is made up of 14 amino acids. The trim removed 3 bases at V and 1 base at J, leaving 2 bases unmatched. This CDR3 is CASSFGQGSYEQYF. Written as DNA, the CDR3 is TGTGCCAGCAGCTTCGGACAGGGATCCTACGAGCAGTACTTC.

There are many counts of this clonotype. The chain carries TRBV28 and TRBJ2-1; TRBD2 might be the D (7 bases). V lost 7 bases to trimming and J lost 0 bases, with 13 bases between them. The CDR3 runs to 15 residues. Per the germline V gene, CDR1 is MDHEN and CDR2 is SYDVKM. Here the CDR3 reads CASMGGGSSYNEQFF. In nucleotides, the CDR3 is TGTGCCAGCATGGGCGGGGGCAGCTCCTACAATGAGCAGTTCTTC.

The chain joins TRBV7-2 to TRBJ2-7; D is undetermined. Germline CDR1 reads SGHTA; CDR2 reads FQGNSA. The CDR3 spans 15 residues. V dropped 1 base and J dropped 0 bases, with 10 bases sitting between them. CDR3 residues: CASSLEGSSSYEQYF. CDR3 nucleotides: TGTGCCAGCAGCTTAGAGGGCAGCAGCTCCTACGAGCAGTACTTC.

The chain combines TRBV27 with TRBJ2-7, with 11 bases matching TRBD1. This CDR3 has 15 residues. V was pared by 3 bases and J by 6 bases, with 7 bases of the junction left unmatched. Per the germline V gene, CDR1 is MNHEY and CDR2 is SMNVEV (reference sequence). CDR3 DNA: TGTGCCAGCAGTTTGGCCCGGGACAGGGGGTTCGAGCAGTACTTC. This translates into CASSLARDRGFEQYF.

This clonotype was picked up many times. CDR3 protein: CASGGYGTTSSGANVLTF. CDR3 coding DNA: TGTGCCAGCGGGGGATATGGGACAACGTCCTCCGGGGCCAACGTCCTGACTTTC. The chain employs TRBV7-2 and TRBJ2-6, with D possibly matching TRBD1 (6 bases). With 8 bases removed from V and 4 bases from J, the gap between germline ends came to 24 bases. Per the germline V gene, CDR1 is SGHTA and CDR2 is FQGNSA. The CDR3 spans 18 residues.

This clonotype was seen repeatedly, ten times or more. The gene calls are TRBV5-1 and TRBJ1-1; 8 bases fit TRBD1. The CDR3 contains 15 residues. In germline, CDR1 is SGHRS, CDR2 YFSETQ. V was pared by 0 bases and J by 4 bases, with 5 bases of the junction left unmatched. The CDR3 loop reads CASSLVQGVGTEAFF. The CDR3 region has the DNA TGCGCCAGCAGCTTGGTACAGGGGGTGGGCACTGAAGCTTTCTTT.

This clonotype was seen only a few times. This sequence joins TRBV21-1 and TRBJ2-7; TRBD1 was called by the table and not checked on the DNA. TRBV21-1 is a documented pseudogene. The CDR3 contains 21 residues. In DNA, the CDR3 is TGTGCCAGCAGACACGCCCAGAAAGGGTTCTTTCCTCGTTGGATCTCCTACGAGCAGTACTTC. This translates into CASRHAQKGFFPRWISYEQYF.

The table lists this clonotype with many counts. The rearrangement links TRBV20-1 to TRBJ2-7, with a weak D call TRBD1 (6 bases). Germline CDR1 and CDR2: DFQATT and SNEGSKA (reference sequence). This CDR3 has 15 amino acids. Deletions cut 5 bases from V and 0 bases from J, with 17 bases between. The chain's CDR3 is CSAGDIQGGSYEQYF. CDR3 nucleotides: TGCAGTGCTGGGGACATCCAAGGGGGCTCCTACGAGCAGTACTTC.

This clonotype has just a few counts. The V and J genes are TRBV12-3 or TRBV12-4 and TRBJ2-5; D gene unclear. The CDR3 has 15 amino acids. V lost 2 bases and J 2 bases, leaving 12 bases between the germline ends. CDR3 amino acids: CASSLKVRPQETQYF. In DNA, the CDR3 is TGTGCCAGCAGTTTAAAGGTCAGGCCACAAGAGACCCAGTACTTC.

This clonotype occurred many times. The rearrangement uses TRBV9 and TRBJ2-3; 10 bases are a match to TRBD2. This CDR3 region has 17 residues. J was trimmed by 3 bases and V by 2 bases; bases with no gene match: 9. CDR1 is SGDLS, CDR2 YYNGEE, per germline. The DNA for the CDR3 is TGTGCCAGCAGCGTCGGCCTAGCGGGAGAGTGGACAGATACGCAGTATTTT. Its protein product is CASSVGLAGEWTDTQYF.

This clonotype turned up a few times. The chain couples TRBV20-1 to TRBJ1-2; 9 bases align to TRBD1. Trimming at V came to 3 bases and at J to 8 bases, leaving 10 bases not matched to a gene. The CDR3 covers 14 residues. In germline, CDR1 is DFQATT, CDR2 SNEGSKA (reference sequence). In DNA form, the CDR3 reads TGCAGTGCTAGCGCCGGGACAGGGACCCAGGGCTACACCTTC. Amino acids: CSASAGTGTQGYTF.

This clonotype was counted many times. This chain links TRBV3-1 with TRBJ2-2; D not certain. Trimming removed 3 bases at V and 4 bases at J, with 6 bases between. The V gene's germline CDR1 is LGHDT and CDR2 YNNKEL (reference sequence). The CDR3 length is 13 residues. The CDR3 sequence is CASSQGLTGELFF. CDR3 in DNA: TGTGCCAGCAGCCAGGGCCTCACCGGGGAGCTGTTTTTT.

This clonotype was seen at least ten times. This chain uses TRBV5-1 with TRBJ2-1, with a tentative D call TRBD2 (6 bases). CDR1 is SGHRS and CDR2 is YFSETQ in the germline V gene. V lost 0 bases and J lost 4, with 11 bases in between. This CDR3 spans 15 amino acids. The CDR3 nucleotides read TGCGCCAGCAGCTTGGCCCAGGGAGGTTACAATGAGCAGTTCTTC. Translating it yields CASSLAQGGYNEQFF.

Ten or more counts support this clonotype. J is TRBJ1-5 and V is TRBV20-1; 8 bases map to TRBD1. This CDR3 comprises 15 residues. Germline trimming cut 6 bases from V and 0 bases from J; bases unmatched to any gene: 7. The germline V gene has CDR1 DFQATT and CDR2 SNEGSKA (reference sequence). CDR3 protein: CSATGGAHSNQPQHF. CDR3 DNA sequence: TGCAGTGCCACAGGGGGGGCTCATAGCAATCAGCCCCAGCATTTT.

This clonotype was observed at least ten times. The V and J genes are TRBV5-1 and TRBJ2-7, with D possibly being TRBD1 (6 bases). V dropped 4 bases and J dropped 4 bases, with 21 bases sitting between them. The germline V gene has CDR1 SGHRS and CDR2 YFSETQ. The CDR3 contains 16 residues. CDR3 sequence (DNA): TGCGCCAGCAGCCTCCGTGTGGGGGCGAGAGGATACGAGCAGTACTTC. This translates into CASSLRVGARGYEQYF. The variable domain in full, completed from reference TRBV5-1 and TRBJ2-7, reads KAGVTQTPRYLIKTRGQQVTLSCSPISGHRSVSWYQQTPGQGLQFLFEYFSETQRNKGNFPGRFSGRQFSNSRSEMNVSTLELGDSALYLCASSLRVGARGYEQYFGPGTRLTVT.

This clonotype was recorded at least ten times. The chain employs TRBV7-2 and TRBJ2-3, with D perhaps matching TRBD2 (6 bases). This CDR3 is built from 17 residues. CDR1 is SGHTA and CDR2 is FQGNSA in the germline V gene. Trimming shortened V by 7 bases and J by 7 bases, and 27 bases separated the two germline ends. The CDR3 loop is CASTSWGVRRDQNTQYF. CDR3 coding DNA: TGTGCCAGCACCTCTTGGGGAGTCAGGCGGGACCAAAATACGCAGTATTTT.

This clonotype was seen repeatedly, ten times or more. The rearrangement links TRBV30 to TRBJ1-5, with D possibly TRBD1 on 6 matching bases. CDR1 and CDR2 from the germline V gene are GTSNPN and SVGIG (reference sequence). The CDR3 has 17 amino acids. The V end was cut by 2 bases, the J end by 0 bases, with 17 bases between. The CDR3: CAWSPPGGLNSNQPQHF. The CDR3 nucleotides are TGTGCCTGGAGTCCCCCGGGGGGGCTCAATAGCAATCAGCCCCAGCATTTT.

In this sample, this clonotype turned up many times. The V call is TRBV16, the J call TRBJ1-5; no clear D. V was shortened by 4 bases and J by 0 bases, with 10 bases between the two germline ends. CDR1 and CDR2 (germline): KGHSY, FQNENV. There are 15 residues in the CDR3. The CDR3: CASSRRGSSNQPQHF. The CDR3, as DNA: TGTGCCAGCAGCCGGAGAGGTAGTAGCAATCAGCCCCAGCATTTT.

This clonotype showed up many times. V gene TRBV28 combines with J gene TRBJ2-7; tentatively, D is TRBD2 (5 bases). From germline, CDR1 is MDHEN and CDR2 SYDVKM. The V and J ends lost 7 bases and 6 bases respectively, with 13 bases between them. CDR3 length: 12 residues. CDR3 sequence (DNA): TGTGCCAGCACGACCGGGGTGGCCGAGCAGTACTTC. It encodes CASTTGVAEQYF.

By share, this clonotype counts as medium-sized (0.01 to 0.1%). The J gene is TRBJ1-2, the V gene TRBV27; D not certain. The V end was cut by 3 bases, the J end by 2 bases, with 19 bases between. CDR3 length: 17 amino acids. Per germline, CDR1 MNHEY and CDR2 SMNVEV (reference sequence). CDR3 loop: CASSFSSGVVKNYGYTF. DNA for the CDR3: TGTGCCAGCAGTTTTTCCTCCGGGGTAGTGAAGAACTATGGCTACACCTTC.